Listed below are T cell receptor beta chains from one sample, sequenced in a study of blood T cells in healthy people across ages. Using its own MiXCR run on the 5' RACE reads, TCRdb lists one record per CDR3 protein. Among 1.5 million to 2 million distinct CDR3 sequences, approximately 39% were seen once, and the ten largest hold approximately 22%. Sequenced material: blood. The receptors here all came from a human donor in good health. Both conserved end residues are part of each CDR3. Each record gives: J gene, D gene, V gene, clone size, CDR3 DNA, CDR3 protein. D genes are given only for firm matches. A clone size is listed for some rows: how often the clone was seen (once, few, many), or a class if it is expanded.

j_gene: TRBJ1-2
d_gene: TRBD1
v_gene: TRBV7-2
abundance: -
CDR3nt: TGTGCCAGCAGCTCAGCTGGACAGGCCGATTTCCGTGGCTACACCTTC
CDR3aa: CASSSAGQADFRGYTF

j_gene: TRBJ1-1
d_gene: -
v_gene: TRBV4-3
abundance: many
CDR3nt: TGTGCCAGCAGCCCGGGGAGGCAGAACACTGAAGCTTTCTTT
CDR3aa: CASSPGRQNTEAFF

j_gene: TRBJ1-2
d_gene: -
v_gene: TRBV24-1
abundance: once
CDR3nt: TGTGCCACCAGTGATAAGAGCGGACAGACGCCCTATGGCTACACCTTC
CDR3aa: CATSDKSGQTPYGYTF

j_gene: TRBJ1-6
d_gene: -
v_gene: TRBV6-1
abundance: -
CDR3nt: TGTGCCAGCAGTGAAGCGTTGCGTTCACCCCTCCACTTT
CDR3aa: CASSEALRSPLHF

j_gene: TRBJ1-3
d_gene: -
v_gene: TRBV9
abundance: -
CDR3nt: TGTGCCAGCAGCGTACAGGGTTACTCTGGAAACACCATATATTTT
CDR3aa: CASSVQGYSGNTIYF

j_gene: TRBJ1-1
d_gene: -
v_gene: TRBV5-1
abundance: -
CDR3nt: TGCGCCAGCAGCTTGGCCGGTTGGCAGTTGAACACTGAAGCTTTCTTT
CDR3aa: CASSLAGWQLNTEAFF

j_gene: TRBJ2-3
d_gene: TRBD1
v_gene: TRBV28
abundance: -
CDR3nt: TGTGCCAGCAGCTACTCGACAGGGGACACAGATACGCAGTATTTT
CDR3aa: CASSYSTGDTDTQYF

j_gene: TRBJ2-1
d_gene: TRBD1
v_gene: TRBV7-2
abundance: few
CDR3nt: TGTGCCAGCAGCTCAAGCCCTGGGTGGGACAGGGGGCGGAGAGAGCAGTTCTTC
CDR3aa: CASSSSPGWDRGRREQFF

j_gene: TRBJ1-2
d_gene: -
v_gene: TRBV3-1
abundance: -
CDR3nt: TGTGCCAGCAGCCATCCCACCATGCTGGGACATGTGGATGGCTACACCTTC
CDR3aa: CASSHPTMLGHVDGYTF

j_gene: TRBJ1-1
d_gene: -
v_gene: TRBV18
abundance: -
CDR3nt: TGTGCCAGCTCAGTTTCAGCGGGTAACACTGAAGCTTTCTTT
CDR3aa: CASSVSAGNTEAFF

j_gene: TRBJ2-7
d_gene: -
v_gene: TRBV4-3
abundance: -
CDR3nt: TGCGCCAGCAGCCATGGACGCGACAGGTATTCCTACGAGCAGTACTTC
CDR3aa: CASSHGRDRYSYEQYF

j_gene: TRBJ2-1
d_gene: -
v_gene: TRBV7-2
abundance: -
CDR3nt: TGTGCCAGCAGCTTAGCACGGGGGGCACCCTACAATGAGCAGTTCTTC
CDR3aa: CASSLARGAPYNEQFF

j_gene: TRBJ2-1
d_gene: -
v_gene: TRBV7-2
abundance: -
CDR3nt: TGTGCCAGCAGCTTAGTACGGAACAACAATGAGCAGTTCTTC
CDR3aa: CASSLVRNNNEQFF

j_gene: TRBJ2-5
d_gene: -
v_gene: TRBV27
abundance: -
CDR3nt: TGTGCCAGCAGTTTCGTGGGGGCGGGGGAGACCCAGTACTTC
CDR3aa: CASSFVGAGETQYF

j_gene: TRBJ2-4
d_gene: -
v_gene: TRBV4-3
abundance: -
CDR3nt: TGCGCCAGCAGCCAAGTATGGGCAGGGGGGTACAAGCAGTACTTC
CDR3aa: CASSQVWAGGYKQYF

j_gene: TRBJ2-7
d_gene: -
v_gene: TRBV12-3/TRBV12-4
abundance: -
CDR3nt: TGTGTCAGCAGTTTTACGGCGGTTGCCCAGTACTTC
CDR3aa: CVSSFTAVAQYF

j_gene: TRBJ2-2
d_gene: -
v_gene: TRBV11-2
abundance: once
CDR3nt: TGTGCCAGCAGCTTAAATTCCGGGGGCGCGATCTCCGGGGAGCTGTTTTTT
CDR3aa: CASSLNSGGAISGELFF

j_gene: TRBJ2-7
d_gene: -
v_gene: TRBV24-1
abundance: -
CDR3nt: TGTGCCACCAGTGATCCGGGGACAAAACCCTACGAGCAGTACTTC
CDR3aa: CATSDPGTKPYEQYF

j_gene: TRBJ2-7
d_gene: TRBD1
v_gene: TRBV3-1
abundance: -
CDR3nt: TGTGCCAGCATCACGACAGGGGTGAACGAGCAGTACTTC
CDR3aa: CASITTGVNEQYF

j_gene: TRBJ1-1
d_gene: -
v_gene: TRBV7-6
abundance: few
CDR3nt: TGTGCCAGCAGCCCGCTTACAGGGCTATACACTGAAGCTTTCTTT
CDR3aa: CASSPLTGLYTEAFF